This note documents a single T cell receptor beta chain sequence. The junction differs from germline at one of its ends, possibly a read error. Vbeta (60) and Jbeta (13) primers were used in the PCR. Data came from immunoSEQ multiplex PCR; TCRdb stores just in-frame clones and leaves some out. The repertoire has about 150,000 clones, 74% of them found once; the top ten carry roughly 2%. Germline CDR1 is MDHEN and CDR2 is SYDVKM. This CDR3 spans 14 amino acids. The sample belongs to a study of cytomegalovirus exposure and HLA in healthy donors. The chain joins TRBV28 to TRBJ2-7; D might be TRBD2 (6 bases). This receptor was identified in a man younger than 40 in good health and CMV-seronegative. The specimen was PBMCs. CDR3 region: CVSSPSVGPYEQYF. The CDR3 nucleotides are TGTGTCAGCAGTCCTAGCGTAGGACCCTACGAGCAGTACTTC.